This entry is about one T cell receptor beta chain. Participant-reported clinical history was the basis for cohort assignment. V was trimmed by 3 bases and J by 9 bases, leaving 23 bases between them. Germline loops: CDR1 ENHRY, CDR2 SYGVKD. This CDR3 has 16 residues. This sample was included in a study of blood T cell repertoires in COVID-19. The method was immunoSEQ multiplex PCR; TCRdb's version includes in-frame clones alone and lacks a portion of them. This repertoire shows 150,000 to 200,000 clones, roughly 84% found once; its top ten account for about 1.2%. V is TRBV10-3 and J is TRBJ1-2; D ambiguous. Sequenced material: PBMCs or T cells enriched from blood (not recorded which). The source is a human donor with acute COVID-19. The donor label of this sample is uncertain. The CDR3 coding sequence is TGTGCCATCAGTGATTACGGGAATGGGGAGGAAATGAGCTACACCTTC. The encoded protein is CAISDYGNGEEMSYTF.